A single sample is the source of the 9 T cell receptor beta chains below, sequenced in a study of T cells in Graves' hyperthyroidism and ophthalmopathy. RNA transcripts provided the source from which TCR beta CDR3 regions were amplified. TCR CDR3 regions were first amplified by RT-PCR with HTBI primers. TCRdb processed the multiplex PCR reads anew with MiXCR; each CDR3 protein has one entry. The profile shows 530,000 or so distinct CDR3 sequences, 40% to 55% of them singletons. Material for sequencing was peripheral blood or thyroid tissue (not recorded which). Source of these receptors: a woman younger than 35 with Graves' hyperthyroidism.

There are many counts of this clonotype. The rearrangement uses TRBV20-1 and TRBJ1-2, with 9 nucleotides matching TRBD1. Looked up from germline, CDR1 is DFQATT and CDR2 is SNEGSKA (reference sequence). Trimming removed 3 bases from V and 3 bases from J; junction bases left unmatched: 5. The length of the CDR3 is 14 residues. The chain's CDR3 is CSASSGTGYYGYTF. Written as DNA, the CDR3 is TGCAGTGCTAGCTCCGGGACAGGGTACTATGGCTACACCTTC.

The chain combines TRBV20-1 with TRBJ1-1; D remains unclear. The CDR3 runs 14 residues. Germline V gives CDR1 DFQATT, CDR2 SNEGSKA (reference sequence). V dropped 3 bases and J dropped 5 bases, with 16 bases sitting between them. CDR3 sequence: CSARELAGSTEAFF. DNA of the CDR3: TGCAGTGCTAGGGAATTAGCGGGAAGTACTGAAGCTTTCTTT.

Turning to this clonotype: This clone may be a read error of a much larger clone one base away. The CDR3 does not end in the conserved phenylalanine or tryptophan, so this is likely a read error. The CDR3 sequence is CASSLGDYRRETQYL. DNA of the CDR3: TGCGCCAGCAGCTTGGGGGACTACCGAAGAGAGACCCAGTACCTC. The chain recombines TRBV7-9 with TRBJ2-5; 7 bases align to TRBD2. The CDR3 has 15 residues. CDR1 and CDR2 (germline): SEHNR, FQNEAQ (reference sequence).

Note on this clonotype: Since no conserved phenylalanine or tryptophan closes the CDR3, a read error is the likely cause. It is unclear where the CDR3 begins or ends on the DNA, so no DNA is shown, and the CDR3 is as TCRdb lists it. CDR3 loop: CASSADRGVRAA. This rearrangement joins TRBV2 to TRBJ1-4; whether TRBD1, the table's D call, matches the DNA was not checked. The CDR3 is 12 residues long, counting both termini. Per the germline V gene, CDR1 is SNHLY and CDR2 is FYNNEI.

The V and J genes are TRBV5-1 and TRBJ2-3; D not certain. In germline, CDR1 is SGHRS, CDR2 YFSETQ. The V and J ends lost 1 base and 6 bases respectively, with 15 bases between them. CDR3 length equals 15 residues. CDR3 coding DNA: TGCGCCAGCAGCTTGTTGCAAGGTTCTTTGGATACGCAGTATTTT. Its translation: CASSLLQGSLDTQYF.

Turning to this clonotype: This may be a read error, as it is one base from a much larger clone. The chain combines TRBV4-1 with TRBJ1-2, with D unresolved. CDR1 and CDR2 from the germline V gene are MGHRA and YSYEKL. The CDR3 loop spans 15 amino acids. This CDR3 is CASSHTWAGDYGCTF. In DNA form, the CDR3 reads TGCGCCAGCAGCCACACTTGGGCGGGTGACTATGGCTGCACCTTC.

The chain is built from TRBV18 and TRBJ1-3; TRBD1 aligns across 9 bases. V shed 3 bases and J 8 bases; nucleotides not matched to a gene: 8. Germline lookup yields CDR1 KGHSH and CDR2 LQKENI. The CDR3 contains 15 residues. The DNA for the CDR3 is TGTGCCAGCTCACCTACGGACAGGGGACGCGACACCATATATTTT. As protein: CASSPTDRGRDTIYF.

There are many counts of this clonotype. The gene calls are TRBV5-1 and TRBJ2-5; no reliable D call. The CDR3 runs 13 residues. The germline V gene encodes CDR1 SGHRS and CDR2 YFSETQ. The germline V and J ends were trimmed by 6 bases and 6 bases, with 15 bases remaining between them. The CDR3 reads CASTQFESKTQYF. The DNA of the CDR3 is TGCGCCAGCACCCAGTTTGAATCTAAGACCCAGTACTTC.

This clonotype is a singleton in its sample. J is TRBJ2-6 and V is TRBV7-2, with 9 nucleotides matching TRBD1. The germline V gene encodes CDR1 SGHTA and CDR2 FQGNSA. This CDR3 region has 14 residues. V trimming: 1 base; J trimming: 11 bases; junction bases outside the gene matches: 3. CDR3 sequence (DNA): TGTGCCAGCAGCTTAGGGACAGGGGTCTACGTCCTGACTTTC. Translated, it gives CASSLGTGVYVLTF.